The subject of this entry is one T cell receptor (beta chain). The germline V gene encodes CDR1 GTSNPN and CDR2 SVGIG (reference sequence). V dropped 3 bases and J dropped 5 bases, with 20 bases sitting between them. The CDR3 extends over 15 amino acids. The data are from a study of blood T cell repertoires in COVID-19. The overall study: Some COVID-19 samples were acute and others convalescent; all came from the United States, Italy and Spain. PBMCs, B-cell-depleted T cells, or T cells provided the cDNA or gDNA that made up the material.

As handled by the study authors: Estimated nucleated cell counts came from reference gene primer amplification. Profiling relied on immunoSEQ multiplex PCR, and the TCRdb table lists in-frame clones only, not all of them. V, J and clone size are those of that table, while D and trimming were read from the DNA. The sample has over 250,000 clones; around nine tenths are singletons. The sequence was collected from a young woman who had recovered from COVID-19. The sample taken for sequencing was PBMCs or T cells enriched from blood (not recorded which). V is TRBV30 and J is TRBJ2-7; perhaps TRBD1 as D (7 bases). This CDR3 is CAWRLGGGILHEQYF. Here the CDR3 DNA reads TGTGCCTGGAGATTAGGAGGGGGCATCCTCCACGAGCAGTACTTC.